This record looks at one T cell receptor (beta chain) sequence and its context. This sample is drawn from a study of blood T cell repertoires in COVID-19. Data came from immunoSEQ multiplex PCR; TCRdb stores just in-frame clones and leaves some out. This sample has 200,000 to 250,000 clones, with approximately 80% found just once. In germline, CDR1 is SGHVS, CDR2 FNYEAQ. The V gene lost 3 bases and the J gene lost 5 bases, with 13 bases spanning the gap. The length of the CDR3 is 14 residues. This TCR came from a woman aged 55-75 years who had recovered from COVID-19. The chain links TRBV7-6 to TRBJ1-1; TRBD1 is a possible D gene (5 bases). Sequences were obtained from peripheral blood. The CDR3 region is CASSLGGMGTEAFF. CDR3 in DNA: TGTGCCAGCAGCTTGGGGGGAATGGGTACTGAAGCTTTCTTT. Full variable domain (remainder filled in from reference TRBV7-6 and TRBJ1-1): GAGVSQSPRYKVTKRGQDVALRCDPISGHVSLYWYRQALGQGPEFLTYFNYEAQQDKSGLPNDRFSAERPEGSISTLTIQRTEQRDSAMYRCASSLGGMGTEAFFGQGTRLTVV.